Only a few counts were recorded for the clone carrying this T cell receptor beta chain. Its specificity is not known. The PCR contained 60 Vbeta and 13 Jbeta primers. The repertoire was sequenced with immunoSEQ multiplex PCR; TCRdb's copy has only in-frame clones and lacks some. Counted here are some 200,000 clones, under 70% occurring once; the ten biggest clones make up less than 3%. V gave up 6 bases and J gave up 0 bases; unmatched junction bases: 6. Germline CDR1 SGHNT, CDR2 YENEEA. This CDR3 is 16 amino acids long. This record comes from a study of cytomegalovirus exposure and HLA in healthy donors. Study results and limitations: Being productive about 87% or about 30% of the time was typical of most TCR beta V segments in an earlier analysis.

The source material was PBMCs. The TCR sequence derives from a man aged 40-50 years in good health and CMV-seropositive. The rearrangement uses TRBV11-3 and TRBJ2-3; TRBD2 agrees at 10 bases. The CDR3 reads CASSLGLAESTDTQYF. The CDR3 bases are TGTGCCAGCAGTCTTGGACTAGCGGAGAGCACAGATACGCAGTATTTT.